This note documents a single T cell receptor beta chain sequence. The treatment here: around 19 received Ad26.COV2.S at low or high dose, single or two shots; 5 received placebo; per-sample allocation not given. All samples were drawn on day 63, counting from the first vaccine or placebo injection. This sample was taken from a study of Ad26.COV2.S vaccination and SARS-CoV-2 variants. Method: immunoSEQ multiplex PCR; TCRdb's copy keeps in-frame clones and lacks some. The table shows around 340,000 clones, with about 86% occurring only once. The source material was peripheral blood, sampled in a trial of Ad26.COV2.S vaccine versus placebo. The sequence was collected from a person between 18 and 59 years old who received the Ad26.COV2.S COVID-19 vaccine or a placebo.

The CDR3 nucleotides read TGTGCCAGCAGCCTCCCTGCGGCTCCCCCCCAGTACTTC. It yields the protein CASSLPAAPPQYF. This sequence joins TRBV3-1 (or the pseudogene TRBV3-2) and TRBJ2-5; no definite D call. This CDR3 is 13 amino acids long. Trimming took 4 bases from V and 9 from J, leaving 15 bases between them. CDR1 is LGHDT, CDR2 YNNKEL, per germline (reference sequence).